The 31 T cell receptor beta chains below come from one sample, sequenced in a study of T cell responses to AZD1222 COVID-19 vaccine. Clones were sequenced by immunoSEQ multiplex PCR, and TCRdb holds only the in-frame ones, with some missing. Found here are some 100,000 clones, around 90% of them singletons; the top ten hold around 2%. This sample comprised peripheral blood, obtained on day 0 of AZD1222 vaccination. The receptors shown here come from an adult in good health.

This clone was detected only a few times. At the DNA level, this CDR3 is encoded by other sequences in the same sample as well. The gene calls are TRBV7-2 and TRBJ2-7; 10 bases agree with TRBD2. Unmatched junction bases numbered 0, after V lost 1 base and J lost 0 bases. Germline-derived CDR1 and CDR2 are SGHTA and FQGNSA. The CDR3 length is 15 residues. CDR3 residues: CASSLGLAGSYEQYF. The CDR3 DNA sequence: TGTGCCAGCAGCTTAGGACTAGCGGGCTCCTACGAGCAGTACTTC.

CDR3 coding DNA: TGTGCCAGTAGCGGACAGGGGAACCTCTATGGCTACACCTTC. It encodes CASSGQGNLYGYTF. The gene calls are TRBV19 and TRBJ1-2; 9 bases match TRBD1. Germline lookup yields CDR1 LNHDA and CDR2 SQIVND (reference sequence). V shed 6 bases and J 4 bases; nucleotides not matched to a gene: 6. This CDR3 contains 14 residues.

This chain connects TRBV4-1 to TRBJ1-5; D is unclear. The CDR3 extends over 18 amino acids. Trimming shortened V by 0 bases and J by 4 bases, and 19 bases separated the two germline ends. Germline loops: CDR1 MGHRA, CDR2 YSYEKL. The CDR3 region has the DNA TGCGCCAGCAGCCAAGATAATGGGCTTCGAAGGTTGAATCAGCCCCAGCATTTT. Translated: CASSQDNGLRRLNQPQHF.

The rearrangement joins TRBV5-1 to TRBJ1-3; TRBD1 is a possible D gene (6 bases). Germline-derived CDR1 and CDR2 are SGHRS and YFSETQ. Between the trimmed V and J ends, which lost 3 bases and 1 base, there was a span of 8 bases. CDR3 length: 14 residues. CDR3 region: CASSYGTSGNTIYF. The CDR3 coding sequence is TGCGCCAGCAGCTACGGGACATCTGGAAACACCATATATTTT.

The V call is TRBV6-5, the J call TRBJ2-2; D might be TRBD1 or TRBD2, each matching 5 bases. Germline CDR1 MNHEY, CDR2 SVGAGI. This CDR3 is built from 15 residues. Trimming shortened V by 2 bases and J by 4 bases, and 11 bases separated the two germline ends. CDR3 region: CASSYGTTFTGELFF. CDR3 DNA: TGTGCCAGCAGTTACGGGACCACCTTCACCGGGGAGCTGTTTTTT.

The chain uses TRBV3-1 (or the pseudogene TRBV3-2) and TRBJ2-7; D is ambiguous. Trimming took 3 bases from V and 2 from J, leaving 5 bases between them. The CDR3 is 12 residues long. CDR1 and CDR2 (germline): LGHDT, YNNKEL (reference sequence). The CDR3 protein is CASSHSTYEQYF. The CDR3 region has the DNA TGTGCCAGCAGCCACTCGACCTACGAGCAGTACTTC.

A remark on this clone: Other DNA sequences in the same sample also yield this CDR3. V gene TRBV2 combines with J gene TRBJ1-5; tentatively, D is TRBD1 (6 bases). Per germline, CDR1 SNHLY and CDR2 FYNNEI. V was cut by 6 bases and J by 5 bases, with 14 bases left in between. The CDR3 is 14 residues long. The CDR3 DNA reads TGTGCCAGCAGAGGTCAGGGGAGGTATCAGCCCCAGCATTTT. Amino acids: CASRGQGRYQPQHF.

A remark on this clone: A read error may produce the germline difference seen at one junction end. At the DNA level, this CDR3 is encoded by other sequences in the same sample as well. The CDR3 DNA follows: TGTGCTTGGAGTGTACAATTTCTAGGAACGTACCAAGAGACCCAGTACTTC. Translation gives CAWSVQFLGTYQETQYF. The V gene is TRBV30, the J gene TRBJ2-5; the D is unclear. Germline V gives CDR1 GTSNPN, CDR2 SVGIG (reference sequence). The CDR3 spans 17 residues.

The genes are TRBV19 and TRBJ2-2; D may be TRBD1 or TRBD2 (5 bases each). Per the germline V gene, CDR1 is LNHDA and CDR2 is SQIVND (reference sequence). Between the trimmed V and J ends, which lost 6 bases and 3 bases, there was a span of 14 bases. The CDR3 spans 15 residues. The CDR3 loop reads CASSGTETHTGELFF. The CDR3 region has the DNA TGTGCCAGTAGCGGGACGGAGACCCACACCGGGGAGCTGTTTTTT.

Notes on this clone: Other DNA variants within this sample encode the same CDR3. The chain carries TRBV18 and TRBJ1-1, with 9 bases identical to TRBD1. V lost 6 bases, J lost 8 bases, and 4 bases stayed unmatched. Germline-derived CDR1 and CDR2 are KGHSH and LQKENI. The length of the CDR3 is 12 residues. CDR3 in DNA: TGTGCCAGCTCGGGACAGGGCGGGGAAGCTTTCTTT. This sequence encodes CASSGQGGEAFF.

The chain couples TRBV5-1 to TRBJ2-3; 11 nucleotides agree with TRBD2. CDR1 is SGHRS, CDR2 YFSETQ, per germline. CDR3 size: 16 residues. Trimming removed 4 bases from V and 1 base from J; junction bases left unmatched: 5. As DNA, the CDR3 is TGCGCCAGCAGCCGAACTAGCGGGAGTCGCACAGATACGCAGTATTTT. Its translation is CASSRTSGSRTDTQYF.

This clone was found once. The chain is built from TRBV21-1 and TRBJ2-1; the DNA was not compared with TRBD2, the D call given in the table. TRBV21-1 is described as a pseudogene. The CDR3 has 19 amino acids. CDR3 DNA sequence: TGTGCCAGCAGCAATCCGGGAGGGCCAACAGAACCACTTAACAATGAGCAGTTCTTC. Amino acids: CASSNPGGPTEPLNNEQFF.

In its sample, this clone was seen once. This chain joins TRBV3-1 (or the pseudogene TRBV3-2) and TRBJ1-1, with D perhaps TRBD1 (6 bases). The length of the CDR3 is 15 residues. The ends were cut back, 3 bases at V and 4 bases at J, with 15 bases in the middle. Germline lookup yields CDR1 LGHDT and CDR2 YNNKEL (reference sequence). CDR3: CASSHVQGRTTEAFF. CDR3 bases: TGTGCCAGCAGCCATGTACAGGGACGGACCACTGAAGCTTTCTTT.

This chain links TRBV5-1 with TRBJ2-3; D ambiguous. Germline values: CDR1 SGHRS, CDR2 YFSETQ. Trimming left V 2 bases short and J 0 bases short, with 13 bases between. The CDR3 length is 16 residues. The CDR3 coding sequence is TGCGCCAGCAGCTTCGTCGGTGGGGTCAGCACAGATACGCAGTATTTT. Translated: CASSFVGGVSTDTQYF.

The chain couples TRBV6-5 to TRBJ1-5; 9 bases agree with TRBD1. The germline CDR1 and CDR2 sequences are MNHEY and SVGAGI. The CDR3 loop spans 15 amino acids. V lost 5 bases to trimming and J lost 4 bases; unmatched junction nucleotides: 6. Written as DNA, the CDR3 is TGTGCCAGCAGTCCCGGGACAGGGTATAATCAGCCCCAGCATTTT. Residues: CASSPGTGYNQPQHF.

The CDR3 sequence: CASSPQGGTGELFF. In nucleotides, the CDR3 is TGCGCCAGCAGCCCCCAGGGGGGCACCGGGGAGCTGTTTTTT. The chain recombines TRBV5-1 with TRBJ2-2; a possible D gene is TRBD1 (7 bases). CDR3 length equals 14 residues. The ends were cut back, 4 bases at V and 4 bases at J, with 11 bases in the middle. Germline V gene data show CDR1 as SGHRS and CDR2 as YFSETQ. Filled out from reference TRBV5-1 and TRBJ2-2, the complete variable domain reads KAGVTQTPRYLIKTRGQQVTLSCSPISGHRSVSWYQQTPGQGLQFLFEYFSETQRNKGNFPGRFSGRQFSNSRSEMNVSTLELGDSALYLCASSPQGGTGELFFGEGSRLTVL.

This chain connects TRBV28 to TRBJ2-3; D is undetermined. There are 13 residues in the CDR3. The germline V and J ends were trimmed by 6 bases and 0 bases, with 7 bases remaining between them. Germline CDR1 reads MDHEN; CDR2 reads SYDVKM. This CDR3 reads CASRPVSTDTQYF. CDR3 sequence (DNA): TGTGCCAGCAGGCCAGTGAGCACAGATACGCAGTATTTT.

The V call is TRBV5-4, the J call TRBJ1-1; 8 bases are a match to TRBD1. Trimming removed 4 bases from V and 3 bases from J; junction bases left unmatched: 8. Germline assignment: CDR1 SGHNT and CDR2 YYREEE (reference sequence). The CDR3 loop spans 15 amino acids. The CDR3 is CASSIRDRPHTEAFF. In DNA form, the CDR3 reads TGTGCCAGCAGCATTAGGGACAGGCCCCACACTGAAGCTTTCTTT.

This chain joins TRBV7-8 and TRBJ2-5; D not resolved. Germline V gives CDR1 SGHVS, CDR2 FQNEAQ. The CDR3 has 15 amino acids. Trimming cost V 0 bases and J 1 base, with 9 bases left between them. The CDR3 is CASSLARLAQETQYF. CDR3 DNA: TGTGCCAGCAGCTTAGCGCGGCTGGCCCAAGAGACCCAGTACTTC.

The V gene is TRBV6-5, the J gene TRBJ1-3; no definite D call. V was shortened by 8 bases and J by 0 bases, with 5 bases between the two germline ends. CDR3 size: 12 residues. The germline V gene has CDR1 MNHEY and CDR2 SVGAGI. The CDR3 loop is CASEFSGNTIYF. CDR3 in DNA: TGTGCCAGCGAATTCTCTGGAAACACCATATATTTT.

The rearrangement links TRBV5-4 to TRBJ2-5; D uncertain. With 2 bases removed from V and 0 bases from J, the gap between germline ends came to 2 bases. The CDR3 loop spans 12 amino acids. Germline V gives CDR1 SGHNT, CDR2 YYREEE (reference sequence). For the CDR3, the DNA is TGTGCCAGCAGCTTACACCAAGAGACCCAGTACTTC. The encoded protein is CASSLHQETQYF. The variable domain in full, completed from reference TRBV5-4 and TRBJ2-5, reads ETGVTQSPTHLIKTRGQQVTLRCSSQSGHNTVSWYQQALGQGPQFIFQYYREEENGRGNFPPRFSGLQFPNYSSELNVNALELDDSALYLCASSLHQETQYFGPGTRLLVL.

The V gene is TRBV28, the J gene TRBJ1-5, with 7 bases matching TRBD1. The germline CDR1 and CDR2 sequences are MDHEN and SYDVKM. The V gene end was trimmed by 6 bases and the J gene end by 4 bases; junction bases not matched to a gene: 3. The CDR3 is 13 residues long. CDR3 protein: CASSLTGNQPQHF. For the CDR3, the DNA is TGTGCCAGCAGCCTGACAGGGAATCAGCCCCAGCATTTT.

The CDR3 nucleotides read TGTGCCAGCAGCCCGGACAGCGGGATCTATGGCTACACCTTC. This translates into CASSPDSGIYGYTF. The gene calls are TRBV3-1 (or the pseudogene TRBV3-2) and TRBJ1-2; tentatively, D is TRBD1 (6 bases). V lost 4 bases, J lost 4 bases, and 13 bases lay in between. Germline V gene sequence: CDR1 LGHDT, CDR2 YNNKEL (reference sequence). The CDR3 runs 14 residues.

The V call is TRBV13, the J call TRBJ2-1, with D uncertain. Germline V gene sequence: CDR1 PRHDT, CDR2 FYEKMQ (reference sequence). V was trimmed by 4 bases and J by 5 bases, leaving 21 bases between them. The CDR3 runs to 17 residues. The CDR3 region is CASSSALNYGSNNEQFF. The CDR3 nucleotides are TGTGCCAGCAGCTCCGCGCTCAATTACGGGTCGAACAATGAGCAGTTCTTC.

The gene calls are TRBV7-3 and TRBJ2-7; D is ambiguous. V gave up 5 bases and J gave up 6 bases, with 17 bases separating them. The CDR3 runs 14 residues. From germline, CDR1 is SGHTA and CDR2 FQGTGA. The CDR3 coding sequence is TGTGCCAGCAGCCCTGGGGATGGGCTTGGCGAGCAGTACTTC. It yields the protein CASSPGDGLGEQYF.

The CDR3 is CASSPSRETDTQYF. The CDR3 region has the DNA TGTGCCAGCAGCCCCTCGCGGGAGACAGATACGCAGTATTTT. The rearrangement uses TRBV2 and TRBJ2-3; 7 bases map to TRBD2. Per the germline V gene, CDR1 is SNHLY and CDR2 is FYNNEI. The V segment lost 6 bases and the J segment 3 bases; nucleotides outside the gene matches: 6. The CDR3 has 14 amino acids.

The chain couples TRBV28 to TRBJ1-2, with D uncertain. This CDR3 comprises 13 residues. Germline V gives CDR1 MDHEN, CDR2 SYDVKM. The V end lost 6 bases, the J end lost 8 bases, and 16 bases lay between the germline ends. The CDR3 DNA is TGTGCCAGCAGCCCCCCGAGGGTGTGGGGCTACACCTTC. Protein product: CASSPPRVWGYTF.

This clone was seen a few times. This sequence joins TRBV7-8 and TRBJ2-7, with 11 bases matching TRBD2. The CDR3 covers 15 residues. CDR1 and CDR2 (germline): SGHVS, FQNEAQ. V lost 2 bases and J lost 4; bases outside the gene matches: 4. CDR3 sequence (DNA): TGTGCCAGCAGCTTACTAGCGGGAGGAAGATACGAGCAGTACTTC. Its translation: CASSLLAGGRYEQYF.

The chain uses TRBV24-1 and TRBJ1-5; no clear D. The V gene lost 5 bases and the J gene lost 7 bases, with 11 bases spanning the gap. CDR1 and CDR2 from the germline V gene are KGHDR and SFDVKD. This CDR3 spans 13 amino acids. The CDR3 protein is CATSALEGQPQHF. CDR3 nucleotides: TGTGCCACCAGTGCCCTGGAAGGACAGCCCCAGCATTTT.

The rearrangement links TRBV18 to TRBJ1-1; 7 bases are shared with TRBD1. The CDR3 spans 14 residues. CDR1 KGHSH and CDR2 LQKENI come from the germline V gene. The J segment lost 2 bases and the V segment lost 1 base, leaving 1 base of the junction unmatched. The CDR3 is CASSPQGANTEAFF. The CDR3 nucleotides are TGTGCCAGCTCACCACAGGGGGCAAACACTGAAGCTTTCTTT.

J is TRBJ2-1 and V is TRBV27; 7 bases line up with TRBD2. J gave up 2 bases and V 6 bases, and 4 bases lay outside the gene matches. The CDR3 has 14 amino acids. Germline V gene lookup returns CDR1 MNHEY and CDR2 SMNVEV (reference sequence). The CDR3 DNA is TGTGCCAGCAGGGCTAGCGGCACCTACAATGAGCAGTTCTTC. Amino acids: CASRASGTYNEQFF.